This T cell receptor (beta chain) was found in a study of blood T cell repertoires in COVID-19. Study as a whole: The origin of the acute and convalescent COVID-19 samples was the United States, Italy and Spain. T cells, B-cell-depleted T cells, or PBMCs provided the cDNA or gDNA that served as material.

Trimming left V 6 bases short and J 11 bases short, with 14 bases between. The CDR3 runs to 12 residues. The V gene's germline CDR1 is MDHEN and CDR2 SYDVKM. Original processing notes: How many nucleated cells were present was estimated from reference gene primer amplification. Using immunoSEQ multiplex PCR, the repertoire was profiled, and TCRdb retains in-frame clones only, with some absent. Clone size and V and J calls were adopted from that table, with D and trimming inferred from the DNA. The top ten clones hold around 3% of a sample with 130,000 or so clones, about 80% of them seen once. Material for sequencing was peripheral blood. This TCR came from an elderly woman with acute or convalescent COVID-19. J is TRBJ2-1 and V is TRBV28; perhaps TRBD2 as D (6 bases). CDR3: CASRDPGGQQFF. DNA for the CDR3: TGTGCCAGCAGGGATCCCGGGGGACAGCAGTTCTTC.